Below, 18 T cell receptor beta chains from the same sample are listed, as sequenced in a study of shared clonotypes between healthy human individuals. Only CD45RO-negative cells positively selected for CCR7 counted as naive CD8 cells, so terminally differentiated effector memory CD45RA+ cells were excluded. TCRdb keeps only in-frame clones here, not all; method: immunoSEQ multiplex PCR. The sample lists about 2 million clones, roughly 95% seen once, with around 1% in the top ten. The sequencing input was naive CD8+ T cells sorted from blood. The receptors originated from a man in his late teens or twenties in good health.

CDR3 sequence reads: CASSLSMGLHSYEQYF. The CDR3, as DNA: TGTGCCAGCAGTTTATCGATGGGGTTGCACTCCTACGAGCAGTACTTC. The V and J genes are TRBV27 and TRBJ2-7; D call uncertain. Deletions cut 0 bases from V and 0 bases from J, with 12 bases between. The CDR3 loop spans 16 amino acids. Germline loops: CDR1 MNHEY, CDR2 SMNVEV (reference sequence).

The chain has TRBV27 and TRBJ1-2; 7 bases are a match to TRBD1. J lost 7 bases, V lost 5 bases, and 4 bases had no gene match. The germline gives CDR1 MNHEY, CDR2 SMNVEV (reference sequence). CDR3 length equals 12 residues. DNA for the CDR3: TGTGCCAGCAGTCTCAGGGGGGCTGGCTACACCTTC. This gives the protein CASSLRGAGYTF.

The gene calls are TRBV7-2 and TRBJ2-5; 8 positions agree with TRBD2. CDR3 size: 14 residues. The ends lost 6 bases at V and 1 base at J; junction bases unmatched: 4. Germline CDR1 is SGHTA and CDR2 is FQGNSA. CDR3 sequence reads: CASRTGGPQETQYF. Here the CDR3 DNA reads TGTGCCAGCAGAACGGGAGGGCCCCAAGAGACCCAGTACTTC.

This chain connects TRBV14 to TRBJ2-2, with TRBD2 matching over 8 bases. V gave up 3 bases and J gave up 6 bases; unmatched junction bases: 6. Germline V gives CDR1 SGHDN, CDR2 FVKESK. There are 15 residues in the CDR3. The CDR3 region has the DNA TGTGCCAGCAGCCATCCGGGACTAGGGGCCGGGGAGCTGTTTTTT. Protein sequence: CASSHPGLGAGELFF. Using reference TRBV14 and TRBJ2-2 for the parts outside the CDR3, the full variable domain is EAGVTQFPSHSVIEKGQTVTLRCDPISGHDNLYWYRRVMGKEIKFLLHFVKESKQDESGMPNNRFLAERTGGTYSTLKVQPAELEDSGVYFCASSHPGLGAGELFFGEGSRLTVL.

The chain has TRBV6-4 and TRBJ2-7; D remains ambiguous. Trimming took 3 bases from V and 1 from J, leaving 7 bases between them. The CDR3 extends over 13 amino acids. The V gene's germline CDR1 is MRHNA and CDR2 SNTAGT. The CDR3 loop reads CASSEGRSYEQYF. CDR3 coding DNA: TGTGCCAGCAGTGAAGGCAGGTCCTACGAGCAGTACTTC.

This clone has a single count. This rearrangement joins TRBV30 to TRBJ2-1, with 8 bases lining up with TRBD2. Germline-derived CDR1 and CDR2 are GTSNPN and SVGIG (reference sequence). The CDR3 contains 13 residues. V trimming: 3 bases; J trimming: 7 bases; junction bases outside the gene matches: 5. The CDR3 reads CAWRERGTNEQFF. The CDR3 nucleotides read TGTGCCTGGAGAGAGCGGGGGACTAATGAGCAGTTCTTC.

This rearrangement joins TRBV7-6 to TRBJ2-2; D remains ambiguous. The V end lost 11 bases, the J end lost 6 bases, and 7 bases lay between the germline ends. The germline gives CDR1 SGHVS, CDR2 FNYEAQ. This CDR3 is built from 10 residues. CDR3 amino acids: CAFSAGELFF. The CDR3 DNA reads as TGTGCCTTTTCTGCCGGGGAGCTGTTTTTT.

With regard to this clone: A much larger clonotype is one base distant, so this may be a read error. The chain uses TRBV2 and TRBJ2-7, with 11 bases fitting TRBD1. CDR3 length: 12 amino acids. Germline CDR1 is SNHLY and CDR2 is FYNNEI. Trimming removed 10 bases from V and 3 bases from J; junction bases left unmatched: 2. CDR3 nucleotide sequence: TGTGCCACCGGGACAGGGGGCTACGAGCAGTACTTC. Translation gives CATGTGGYEQYF.

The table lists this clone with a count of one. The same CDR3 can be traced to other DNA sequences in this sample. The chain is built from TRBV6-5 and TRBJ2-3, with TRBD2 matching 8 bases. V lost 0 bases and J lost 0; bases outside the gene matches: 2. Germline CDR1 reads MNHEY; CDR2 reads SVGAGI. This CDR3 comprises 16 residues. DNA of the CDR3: TGTGCCAGCAGTTACTCCGCTAGCGGGAGCACAGATACGCAGTATTTT. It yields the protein CASSYSASGSTDTQYF.

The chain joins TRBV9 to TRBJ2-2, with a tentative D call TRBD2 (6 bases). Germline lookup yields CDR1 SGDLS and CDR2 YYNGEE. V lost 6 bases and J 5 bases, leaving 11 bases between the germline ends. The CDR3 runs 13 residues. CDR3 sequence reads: CASTGDRTGELFF. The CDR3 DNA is TGTGCCAGCACGGGGGATCGGACCGGGGAGCTGTTTTTT.

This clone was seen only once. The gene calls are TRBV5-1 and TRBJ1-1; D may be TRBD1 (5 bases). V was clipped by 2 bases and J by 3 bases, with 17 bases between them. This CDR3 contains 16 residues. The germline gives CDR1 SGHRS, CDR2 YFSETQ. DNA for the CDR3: TGCGCCAGCAGCTTCGGAGGGGTAGGGTTTGACACTGAAGCTTTCTTT. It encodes CASSFGGVGFDTEAFF. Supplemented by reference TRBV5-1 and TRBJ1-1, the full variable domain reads KAGVTQTPRYLIKTRGQQVTLSCSPISGHRSVSWYQQTPGQGLQFLFEYFSETQRNKGNFPGRFSGRQFSNSRSEMNVSTLELGDSALYLCASSFGGVGFDTEAFFGQGTRLTVV.

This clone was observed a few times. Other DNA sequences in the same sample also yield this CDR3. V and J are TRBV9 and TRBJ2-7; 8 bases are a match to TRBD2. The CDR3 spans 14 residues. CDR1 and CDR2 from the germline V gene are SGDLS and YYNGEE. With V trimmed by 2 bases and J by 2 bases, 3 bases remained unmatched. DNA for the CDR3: TGTGCCAGCAGCGTCGGGGGGGGCACCTACGAGCAGTACTTC. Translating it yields CASSVGGGTYEQYF.

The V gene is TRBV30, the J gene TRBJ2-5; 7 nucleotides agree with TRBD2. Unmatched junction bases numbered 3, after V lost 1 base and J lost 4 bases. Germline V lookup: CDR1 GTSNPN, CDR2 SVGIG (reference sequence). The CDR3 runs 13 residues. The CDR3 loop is CAWSAVAGETQYF. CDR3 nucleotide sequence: TGTGCCTGGAGTGCGGTAGCGGGAGAGACCCAGTACTTC. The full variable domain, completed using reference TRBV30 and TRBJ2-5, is SQTIHQWPATLVQPVGSPLSLECTVEGTSNPNLYWYRQAAGRGLQLLFYSVGIGQISSEVPQNLSASRPQDRQFILSSKKLLLSDSGFYLCAWSAVAGETQYFGPGTRLLVL.

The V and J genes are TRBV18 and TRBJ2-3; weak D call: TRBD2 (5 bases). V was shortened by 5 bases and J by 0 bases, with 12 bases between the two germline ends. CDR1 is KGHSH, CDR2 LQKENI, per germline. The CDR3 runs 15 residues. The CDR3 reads CASSVGSGSTDTQYF. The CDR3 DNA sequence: TGTGCCAGCTCAGTCGGAAGCGGTAGCACAGATACGCAGTATTTT.

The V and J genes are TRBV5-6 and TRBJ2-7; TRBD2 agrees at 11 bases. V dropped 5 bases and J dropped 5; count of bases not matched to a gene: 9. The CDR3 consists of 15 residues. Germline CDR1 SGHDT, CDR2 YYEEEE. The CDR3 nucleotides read TGTGCCAGCAGACAAACCGGGACTAGCGGACACGAGCAGTACTTC. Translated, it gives CASRQTGTSGHEQYF.

CDR3 in amino acids: CASSVVGGEYTEAFF. The CDR3 DNA reads as TGTGCCAGCAGCGTAGTTGGAGGGGAATACACTGAAGCTTTCTTT. The genes are TRBV9 and TRBJ1-1; D is perhaps TRBD1 (5 bases). This CDR3 spans 15 amino acids. CDR1 is SGDLS, CDR2 YYNGEE, per germline. The V end lost 0 bases, the J end lost 3 bases, and 12 bases lay between the germline ends.

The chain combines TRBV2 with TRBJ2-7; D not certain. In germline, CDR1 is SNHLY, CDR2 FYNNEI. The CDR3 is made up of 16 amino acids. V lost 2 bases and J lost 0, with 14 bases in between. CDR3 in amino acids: CASSEFSGFRSYEQYF. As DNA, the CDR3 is TGTGCCAGCAGTGAATTCTCAGGCTTCCGCTCCTACGAGCAGTACTTC.

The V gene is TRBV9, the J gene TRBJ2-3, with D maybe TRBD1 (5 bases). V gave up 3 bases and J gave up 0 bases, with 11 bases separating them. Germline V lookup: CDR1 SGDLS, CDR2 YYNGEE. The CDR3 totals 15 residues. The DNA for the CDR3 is TGTGCCAGCAGCGATGGGGCAGCTAGCACAGATACGCAGTATTTT. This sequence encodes CASSDGAASTDTQYF.